The subject of this entry is one T cell receptor (beta chain). Its antigen is currently unknown. Blood was collected once per donor into heparin, averaging about 116 mL. The data belong to a study of beta chain features in type 1 diabetes. The wider study: Healthy donors resembled patients in age, gender and cell yields. There were 90 million to 110 million sorted cells examined across all samples. Findings of the study overall: Within the patient group, naive, central memory and Treg TCRB repertoires appeared more similar to each other than within healthy donors.

The sequenced template was cDNA made from the entire isolated RNA. Using immunoSEQ multiplex PCR, the repertoire was profiled, and TCRdb retains in-frame clones only, with some absent. The sample records under 950,000 clones, about 17% being singletons. V was pared by 5 bases and J by 10 bases, with 12 bases of the junction left unmatched. CDR3 length equals 15 residues. Germline-derived CDR1 and CDR2 are MNHEY and SMNVEV (reference sequence). This TCR derives from a woman younger than 30 in good health. The specimen sequenced was naive CD4+ T cells from blood. The chain has TRBV27 and TRBJ1-4; TRBD1 aligns across 8 bases. The CDR3 protein is CASSPQTGVIGKLFF. Here the CDR3 DNA reads TGTGCCAGCAGTCCTCAGACAGGGGTAATCGGAAAACTGTTTTTT.